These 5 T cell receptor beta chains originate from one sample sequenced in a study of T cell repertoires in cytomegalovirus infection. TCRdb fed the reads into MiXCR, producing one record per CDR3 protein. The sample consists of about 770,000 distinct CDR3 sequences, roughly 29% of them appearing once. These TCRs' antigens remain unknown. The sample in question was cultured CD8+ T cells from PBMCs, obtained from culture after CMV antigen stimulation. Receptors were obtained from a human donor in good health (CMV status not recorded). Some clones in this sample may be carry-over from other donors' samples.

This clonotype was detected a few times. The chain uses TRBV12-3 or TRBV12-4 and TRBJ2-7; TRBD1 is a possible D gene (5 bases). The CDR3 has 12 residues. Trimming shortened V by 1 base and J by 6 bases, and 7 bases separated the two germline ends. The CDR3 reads CASSLGTTEQYV. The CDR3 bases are TGTGCCAGCAGTTTAGGGACAACCGAGCAGTACGTC.

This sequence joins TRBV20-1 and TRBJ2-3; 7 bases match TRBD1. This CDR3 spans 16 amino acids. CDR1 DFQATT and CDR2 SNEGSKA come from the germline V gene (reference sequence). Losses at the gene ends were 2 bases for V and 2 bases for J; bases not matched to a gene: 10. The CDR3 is CSARPRDSHITDTQYF. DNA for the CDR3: TGCAGTGCTAGACCCCGGGACAGCCATATCACAGATACGCAGTATTTT.

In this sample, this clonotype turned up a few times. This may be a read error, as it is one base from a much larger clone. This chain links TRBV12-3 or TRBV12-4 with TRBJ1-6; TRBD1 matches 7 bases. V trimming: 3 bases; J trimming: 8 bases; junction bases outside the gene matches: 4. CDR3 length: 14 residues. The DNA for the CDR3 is TGTGCCAGCAGTTTCGGGACAGAGCATTCACCCCTCCACTTT. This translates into CASSFGTEHSPLHF.

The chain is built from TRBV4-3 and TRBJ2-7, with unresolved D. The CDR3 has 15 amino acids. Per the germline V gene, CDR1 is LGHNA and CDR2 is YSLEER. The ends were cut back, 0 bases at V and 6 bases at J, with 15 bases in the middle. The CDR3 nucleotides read TGCGCCAGCAGCCAAGATCCGCGTAGTACGGTCGAGCAGTACTTC. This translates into CASSQDPRSTVEQYF.

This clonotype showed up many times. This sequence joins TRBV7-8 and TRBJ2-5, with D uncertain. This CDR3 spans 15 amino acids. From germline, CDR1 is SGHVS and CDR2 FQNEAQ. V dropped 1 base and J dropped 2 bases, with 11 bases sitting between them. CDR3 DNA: TGTGCCAGCAGCTTAGATACATCCAGACAAGAGACCCAGTACTTC. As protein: CASSLDTSRQETQYF.